This T cell receptor (beta chain) stems from a study of T cell responses to AZD1222 COVID-19 vaccine. Sequencing was performed with immunoSEQ multiplex PCR; in TCRdb, only in-frame clones are kept and a portion is missing. Here the sample spans 50,000 to 75,000 clones, 89% being singletons. Regarding this clone: The antigen is undetermined.

Combined were second doses at about 4 or about 12 weeks. Study conclusions and caveats: After two AZD1222 doses, spike-specific TCR breadth and depth rose versus day 0. Unmutated variant regions are reportedly the target of nearly half of TCRs that are spike-specific. In all cases, repertoires were sampled only after the peak T cell response.

V dropped 3 bases and J dropped 0; count of bases not matched to a gene: 2. The CDR3 has 15 residues. The germline V gene encodes CDR1 SGDLS and CDR2 YYNGEE. The sequence came from an adult who received the AZD1222 COVID-19 vaccine. The V call is TRBV9, the J call TRBJ2-3; 9 positions agree with TRBD2. The input for sequencing was peripheral blood, taken 28 days after the second AZD1222 dose. The CDR3, as DNA: TGTGCCAGCAGCGAAGGGACTAGCAGCACAGATACGCAGTATTTT. This encodes CASSEGTSSTDTQYF.